This T cell receptor (beta chain) was sequenced for a study of control samples from healthy donors and cancer patients. TCRdb keeps only in-frame clones here, not all; method: immunoSEQ multiplex PCR. The table includes about 100,000 clones, 70% to 90% detected once. The CDR3 totals 11 residues. The germline CDR1 and CDR2 sequences are SEHNR and FQNEAQ (reference sequence). V lost 1 base to trimming and J lost 7 bases, with 1 base between them. The receptor was derived from a man aged 25-45 years in good health. The chain links TRBV7-9 to TRBJ2-2, with no clear D. Sequencing was done on a sample of blood. For the CDR3, the DNA is TGTGCCAGCAGCTTAGTCGGGGAGCTGTTTTTT. Translating gives CASSLVGELFF. The variable domain in full, with the rest retrieved from reference TRBV7-9 and TRBJ2-2, is DTGVSQNPRHKITKRGQNVTFRCDPISEHNRLYWYRQTLGQGPEFLTYFQNEAQLEKSRLLSDRFSAERPKGSFSTLEIQRTEQGDSAMYLCASSLVGELFFGEGSRLTVL.